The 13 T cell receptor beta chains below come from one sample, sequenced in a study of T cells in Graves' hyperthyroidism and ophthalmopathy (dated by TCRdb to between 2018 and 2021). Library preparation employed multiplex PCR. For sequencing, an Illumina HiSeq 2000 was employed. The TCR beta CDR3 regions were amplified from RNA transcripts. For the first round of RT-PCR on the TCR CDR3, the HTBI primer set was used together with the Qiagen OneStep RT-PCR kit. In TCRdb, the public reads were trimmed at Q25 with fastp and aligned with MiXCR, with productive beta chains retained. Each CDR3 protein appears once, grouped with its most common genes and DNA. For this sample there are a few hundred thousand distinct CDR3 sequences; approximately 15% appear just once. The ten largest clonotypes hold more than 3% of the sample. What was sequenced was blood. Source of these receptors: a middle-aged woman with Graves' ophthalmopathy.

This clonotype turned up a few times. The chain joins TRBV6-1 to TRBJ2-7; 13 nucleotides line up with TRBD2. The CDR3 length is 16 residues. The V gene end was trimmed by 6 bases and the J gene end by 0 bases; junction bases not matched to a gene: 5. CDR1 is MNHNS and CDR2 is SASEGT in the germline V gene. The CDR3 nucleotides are TGTGCCAGCAGACTGAGGACTAGCGGGAGCTCCTACGAGCAGTACTTC. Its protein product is CASRLRTSGSSYEQYF.

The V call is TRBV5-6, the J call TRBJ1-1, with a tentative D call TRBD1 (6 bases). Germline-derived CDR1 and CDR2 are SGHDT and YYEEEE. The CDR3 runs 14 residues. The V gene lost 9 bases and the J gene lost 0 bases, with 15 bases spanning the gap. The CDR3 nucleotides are TGTGCCACCCGATGGGGGCAAATGAACACTGAAGCTTTCTTT. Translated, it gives CATRWGQMNTEAFF.

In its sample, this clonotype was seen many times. For the CDR3, the DNA is TGTGCCATCAGGGGAGGACAGGGAGGAGGTAATGAGCAGTTCTTC. It encodes CAIRGGQGGGNEQFF. The chain couples TRBV10-3 to TRBJ2-1; 8 bases match TRBD1. The CDR3 has 15 amino acids. Germline V gene lookup returns CDR1 ENHRY and CDR2 SYGVKD. The V gene end was trimmed by 6 bases and the J gene end by 7 bases; junction bases not matched to a gene: 11.

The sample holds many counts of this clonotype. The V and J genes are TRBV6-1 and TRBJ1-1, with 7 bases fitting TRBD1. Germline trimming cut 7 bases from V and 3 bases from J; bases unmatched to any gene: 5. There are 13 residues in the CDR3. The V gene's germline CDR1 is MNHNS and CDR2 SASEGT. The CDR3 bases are TGTGCCAGCACCCAGGGGGGATACACTGAAGCTTTCTTT. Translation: CASTQGGYTEAFF.

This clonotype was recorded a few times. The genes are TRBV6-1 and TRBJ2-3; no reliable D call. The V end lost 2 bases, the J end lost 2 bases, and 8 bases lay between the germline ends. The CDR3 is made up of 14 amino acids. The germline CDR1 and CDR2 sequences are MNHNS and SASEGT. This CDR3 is CASSERRSTDTQYF. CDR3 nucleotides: TGTGCCAGCAGTGAAAGGCGGTCCACAGATACGCAGTATTTT.

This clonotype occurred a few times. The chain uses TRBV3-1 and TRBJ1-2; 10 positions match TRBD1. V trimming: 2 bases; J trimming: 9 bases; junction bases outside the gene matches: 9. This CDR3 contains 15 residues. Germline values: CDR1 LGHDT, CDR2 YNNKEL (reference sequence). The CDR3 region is CASSQRSRDRGRYTF. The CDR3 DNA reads TGTGCCAGCAGCCAAAGATCCAGGGACAGGGGCCGCTACACCTTC.

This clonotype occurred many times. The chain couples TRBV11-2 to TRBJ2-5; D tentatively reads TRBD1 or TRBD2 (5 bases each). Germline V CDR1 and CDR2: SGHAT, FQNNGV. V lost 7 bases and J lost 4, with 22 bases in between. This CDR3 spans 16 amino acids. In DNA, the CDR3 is TGTGCCAGCACCCCGTCCGGGGCCCCATCACGAGAGACCCAGTACTTC. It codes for CASTPSGAPSRETQYF.

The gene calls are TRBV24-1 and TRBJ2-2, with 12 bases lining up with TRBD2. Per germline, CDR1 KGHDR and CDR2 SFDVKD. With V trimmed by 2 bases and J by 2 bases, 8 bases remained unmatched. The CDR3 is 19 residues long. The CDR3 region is CATSDSSTSGSPNTGELFF. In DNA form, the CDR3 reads TGTGCCACCAGTGATTCCTCGACTAGCGGGAGCCCTAACACCGGGGAGCTGTTTTTT.

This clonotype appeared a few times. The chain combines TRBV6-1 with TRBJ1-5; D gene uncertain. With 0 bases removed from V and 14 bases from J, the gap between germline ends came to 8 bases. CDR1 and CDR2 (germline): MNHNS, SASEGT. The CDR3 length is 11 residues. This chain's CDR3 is CASSEAGPKHF. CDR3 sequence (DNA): TGTGCCAGCAGTGAAGCGGGTCCTAAGCATTTT.

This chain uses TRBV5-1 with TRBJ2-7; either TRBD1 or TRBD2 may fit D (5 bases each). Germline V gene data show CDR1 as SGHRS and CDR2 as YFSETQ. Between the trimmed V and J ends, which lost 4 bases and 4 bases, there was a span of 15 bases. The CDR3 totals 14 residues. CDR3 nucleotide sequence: TGCGCCAGCAGCCCCCAACCGGGACCTTACGAGCAGTACTTC. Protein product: CASSPQPGPYEQYF.

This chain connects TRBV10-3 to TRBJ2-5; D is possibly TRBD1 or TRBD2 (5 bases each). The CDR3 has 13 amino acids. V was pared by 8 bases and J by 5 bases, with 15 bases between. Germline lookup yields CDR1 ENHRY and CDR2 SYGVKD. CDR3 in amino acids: CAIGGARVETQYF. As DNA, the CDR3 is TGTGCCATCGGGGGTGCCAGGGTCGAGACCCAGTACTTC.

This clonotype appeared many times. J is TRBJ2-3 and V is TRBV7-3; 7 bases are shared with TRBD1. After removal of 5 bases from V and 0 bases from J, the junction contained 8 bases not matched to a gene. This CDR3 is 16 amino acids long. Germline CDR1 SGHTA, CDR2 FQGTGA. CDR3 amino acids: CASSISPGQSTDTQYF. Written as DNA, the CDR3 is TGTGCCAGCAGCATCAGCCCGGGACAGAGCACAGATACGCAGTATTTT.

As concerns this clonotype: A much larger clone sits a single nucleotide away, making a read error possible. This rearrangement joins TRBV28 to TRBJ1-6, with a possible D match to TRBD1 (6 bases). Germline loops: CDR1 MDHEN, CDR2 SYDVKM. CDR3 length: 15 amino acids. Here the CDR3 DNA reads TGTGCCGGCAGTGCCCCGGGACAATTGGGTTCACCCCTCCACTTT. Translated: CAGSAPGQLGSPLHF.